Listed below are T cell receptor beta chains from one sample, sequenced in a study of T cells after posttransplantation cyclophosphamide. Generated by immunoSEQ multiplex PCR, the TCRdb table keeps only in-frame clones and is missing some. The repertoire includes tens of thousands of clones, just over 85% of them detected once, and 2.5% to 4% sits in the top ten. The sample was PBMCs. These receptors were collected from a man aged 50 to 59. CDR3s include the opening cysteine and the closing phenylalanine or tryptophan. Each record gives: V gene, clone size, J gene, D gene, CDR3 protein, CDR3 DNA. D genes are given only for firm matches. The size entry is marked missing in some rows and otherwise reads once, few, many or a size class.

>TRBV7-9|-|TRBJ2-7|-
CASSLNTDRAHEQYF
TGTGCCAGCAGCTTAAATACGGACAGAGCCCACGAGCAGTACTTC
>TRBV4-2|few|TRBJ1-1|-
CASSQDFITEAFF
TGTGCCAGCAGCCAAGATTTCATCACTGAAGCTTTCTTT
>TRBV7-9|-|TRBJ1-6|TRBD1
CASSGTASSYNSPLHF
TGTGCCAGCAGCGGGACAGCGAGCTCCTATAATTCACCCCTCCACTTT
>TRBV18|-|TRBJ2-3|TRBD2
CASSLGLASTDTQYF
TGTGCCAGCTCCCTGGGACTAGCGAGCACAGATACGCAGTATTTT
>TRBV14|-|TRBJ2-7|TRBD1
CASTKNPGGSYEQYF
TGTGCCAGCACCAAAAACCCAGGGGGCTCCTACGAGCAGTACTTC
>TRBV4-1|-|TRBJ1-4|TRBD1
CASSQPGQGGWKLFF
TGCGCCAGCAGCCAGCCGGGACAGGGGGGATGGAAGCTGTTTTTT
>TRBV7-3|-|TRBJ1-6|TRBD1
CASSSGTGGSPLHF
TGTGCCAGCAGCTCCGGGACAGGGGGATCACCCCTCCACTTT
>TRBV4-1|-|TRBJ2-4|TRBD1
CASSQRHRQGPADIQYF
TGCGCCAGCAGCCAACGCCATAGACAGGGACCAGCGGACATTCAGTACTTC
>TRBV7-9|-|TRBJ2-1|TRBD2
CASSLGTSHYNEQFF
TGTGCCAGCAGCCTCGGGACTAGCCACTACAATGAGCAGTTCTTC
>TRBV29-1|-|TRBJ2-3|-
CSTKQADTQYF
TGCAGCACCAAACAGGCAGATACGCAGTATTTT
>TRBV5-1|-|TRBJ2-3|-
CASSLTGVTDTQYF
TGCGCCAGCAGCTTGACGGGGGTCACAGATACGCAGTATTTT
>TRBV6-5|-|TRBJ1-1|-
CASSYRGTGSTEAFF
TGTGCCAGCAGTTACAGGGGTACAGGGAGCACTGAAGCTTTCTTT
>TRBV19|once|TRBJ2-2|TRBD1
CASNRQTGVPGELFF
TGTGCCAGTAATAGACAGACAGGGGTCCCCGGGGAGCTGTTTTTT
>TRBV5-1|once|TRBJ2-6|-
CASSLFSLPGANVLTF
TGCGCCAGCAGCTTGTTTTCCCTACCTGGGGCCAACGTCCTGACTTTC
>TRBV5-1|-|TRBJ2-7|-
CASSTGPFYEQYF
TGCGCCAGCAGCACAGGGCCTTTCTACGAGCAGTACTTC
>TRBV10-1|-|TRBJ2-1|-
CASSSGSYNEQFF
TGCGCCAGCTCAAGCGGATCTTACAATGAGCAGTTCTTC
>TRBV27|-|TRBJ1-1|-
CASSSTALNTEAFF
TGTGCCAGCAGTTCGACAGCTTTGAACACTGAAGCTTTCTTT
>TRBV29-1|-|TRBJ2-1|TRBD2
CSGTSYNEQFF
TGCAGCGGGACTAGCTACAATGAGCAGTTCTTC
>TRBV18|-|TRBJ1-2|TRBD1
CASSPNRDRYGYTF
TGTGCCAGCTCACCAAACCGGGACAGATATGGCTACACCTTC
>TRBV6-4|-|TRBJ2-3|TRBD2
CASSSMGGSDTQYF
TGTGCCAGCAGCTCTATGGGGGGGTCAGATACGCAGTATTTT
>TRBV7-3|-|TRBJ2-1|-
CASSFGLGLPQFF
TGTGCCAGCAGCTTTGGTTTGGGGCTTCCTCAGTTCTTC
>TRBV30|-|TRBJ1-1|-
CAWKFQNTEAFF
TGTGCCTGGAAATTCCAGAACACTGAAGCTTTCTTT
>TRBV6-6|-|TRBJ1-2|TRBD1
CASSYSQDRNYGYTF
TGTGCCAGCAGTTACTCCCAGGACAGGAACTATGGCTACACCTTC
>TRBV5-5|once|TRBJ2-1|-
CASSLASINEQFF
TGTGCCAGCAGCTTGGCATCTATTAATGAGCAGTTCTTC
>TRBV7-3|-|TRBJ1-4|TRBD1
CASSSGDRDSNEKLFF
TGTGCCAGCAGCTCAGGTGACCGGGACAGTAATGAAAAACTGTTTTTT
>TRBV4-1|-|TRBJ2-1|-
CASRVSVLSSYNEQFF
TGCGCCAGCAGGGTTAGTGTCTTGAGCTCCTACAATGAGCAGTTCTTC
>TRBV7-9|medium-sized|TRBJ1-3|-
CASSLGGQQARNTIYF
TGTGCCAGCAGCTTAGGGGGCCAACAGGCCCGAAACACCATATATTTT
>TRBV11-3|-|TRBJ1-2|-
CASSLDFGGEYYGYTF
TGTGCCAGCAGCTTAGATTTCGGAGGGGAGTACTATGGCTACACCTTC
>TRBV9|-|TRBJ2-1|-
CASSVGSYEQFF
TGTGCCAGCAGCGTAGGAAGCTATGAGCAGTTCTTC
>TRBV2|-|TRBJ2-7|TRBD2
CASSEARTSGRQQQYF
TGTGCCAGCAGTGAAGCCCGGACTAGCGGGAGGCAACAGCAGTACTTC
>TRBV15|-|TRBJ1-3|-
CATSRDTGAGNTIYF
TGTGCCACCAGCAGAGATACGGGGGCTGGAAACACCATATATTTT
>TRBV13|-|TRBJ2-7|TRBD1
CASSLTGTVYEQYF
TGTGCCAGCAGCTTAACCGGGACAGTCTACGAGCAGTACTTC
>TRBV30|-|TRBJ2-1|-
CALTGIHEQFF
TGTGCCTTAACAGGAATCCATGAGCAGTTCTTC
>TRBV30|-|TRBJ1-2|-
CAWSVGASPYYGYTF
TGTGCCTGGAGTGTAGGGGCCAGTCCATATTATGGCTACACCTTC
>TRBV27|few|TRBJ1-6|-
CASSWGTASPLHF
TGTGCCAGCAGTTGGGGCACGGCTTCACCCCTCCACTTT
>TRBV7-8|once|TRBJ2-2|-
CASTLLNTGHSTGELFF
TGTGCCAGCACCCTCTTAAATACAGGCCATTCCACCGGGGAGCTGTTTTTT
>TRBV4-3|-|TRBJ1-5|-
CASSQERANQPQHF
TGCGCCAGCAGCCAAGAGAGGGCCAATCAGCCCCAGCATTTT
>TRBV2|-|TRBJ1-2|-
CASSSVLYYGYTF
TGTGCCAGCAGTTCCGTTCTTTACTATGGCTACACCTTC
>TRBV14|few|TRBJ2-1|-
CASSQVSYRSSGEQFF
TGTGCCAGCAGCCAAGTTTCGTACAGGTCGTCGGGTGAGCAGTTCTTC
>TRBV30|-|TRBJ2-4|-
CAWNRLEGAKNIQYF
TGTGCCTGGAATAGACTAGAGGGTGCCAAAAACATTCAGTACTTC
>TRBV5-1|-|TRBJ2-1|TRBD2
CASSVSSGTYNEQFF
TGCGCCAGCAGCGTGTCTAGCGGGACCTACAATGAGCAGTTCTTC
>TRBV30|once|TRBJ2-1|TRBD2
CAWRGAGVNEQFF
TGTGCCTGGAGGGGAGCGGGGGTCAATGAGCAGTTCTTC
>TRBV7-9|-|TRBJ2-3|TRBD2
CASRPISGVSTDTQYF
TGTGCCAGCAGGCCAATCAGCGGGGTGAGCACAGATACGCAGTATTTT
>TRBV4-1|-|TRBJ1-5|-
CASSQALSWTSSNQPQHF
TGCGCCAGCAGCCAAGCGTTAAGTTGGACTTCTAGCAATCAGCCCCAGCATTTT
>TRBV4-1|-|TRBJ2-3|TRBD2
CASSQVAGDVYTQYF
TGCGCCAGCAGCCAAGTAGCGGGAGATGTTTATACGCAGTATTTT